Below are 21 T cell receptor beta chains sequenced from a single sample in a study of human T cells and chemical hapten exposure. As for time point: patch test 2, 6 weeks after DPC sensitization. Treatment defined: therapeutic diphenylcyclopropenone sensitization with weekly scalp DPC. TCRdb fed the RACE reads into MiXCR, producing one record per CDR3 protein. The repertoire has 110,000 or so distinct CDR3 sequences, 9.2% of them found once; the top ten carry approximately 3%. Sequenced material: whole blood, taken in connection with sensitization to the hapten diphenylcyclopropenone (DPC). The receptors derive from a woman aged 40 to 49 with alopecia areata. Some clones in this sample may be carry-over from other donors' samples.

This clonotype appeared many times. The V gene is TRBV5-6, the J gene TRBJ1-2, with D possibly matching TRBD1 (6 bases). Trimming stripped 2 bases from V and 4 bases from J, with 18 bases between. From germline, CDR1 is SGHDT and CDR2 YYEEEE. The CDR3 length is 16 residues. The CDR3 DNA reads as TGTGCCAGCAGCTTACTCCCCGAAGGGACATTCTATGGCTACACCTTC. It specifies CASSLLPEGTFYGYTF.

J is TRBJ1-1 and V is TRBV5-4; TRBD1 matches at 9 bases. CDR3 length: 13 amino acids. Germline-derived CDR1 and CDR2 are SGHNT and YYREEE (reference sequence). Trimming cost V 2 bases and J 4 bases; bases outside gene matches: 0. The DNA for the CDR3 is TGTGCCAGCAGCTTACAGGGGGCCACTGAAGCTTTCTTT. The encoded protein is CASSLQGATEAFF.

About this clonotype itself: It may be a read error: a sequence one base away is much more abundant. Here the CDR3 reads CASSIGTSGRRTDTQYF. The CDR3 coding sequence is TGTGCCAGTAGCATAGGGACTAGCGGGCGACGAACAGATACGCAGTATTTT. The rearrangement links TRBV19 to TRBJ2-3, with 12 bases lining up with TRBD2. CDR3 length equals 17 residues. In germline, CDR1 is LNHDA, CDR2 SQIVND (reference sequence).

This clonotype occurred a few times. The chain couples TRBV10-3 to TRBJ2-2; unclear D gene. This CDR3 is built from 11 residues. Per germline, CDR1 ENHRY and CDR2 SYGVKD. Trimming took 4 bases from V and 5 from J, leaving 2 bases between them. The DNA for the CDR3 is TGTGCCATCAGTGGGACCGGGGAGCTGTTTTTT. Its protein is CAISGTGELFF.

In its sample, this clonotype was seen many times. This chain uses TRBV5-1 with TRBJ2-1, with no clear D. The CDR3 runs to 12 residues. The V gene's germline CDR1 is SGHRS and CDR2 YFSETQ. V lost 6 bases to trimming and J lost 3 bases, with 7 bases between them. CDR3 sequence reads: CASTVNYNEQFF. The CDR3, as DNA: TGCGCCAGCACGGTGAACTACAATGAGCAGTTCTTC.

This clonotype was seen a handful of times. The V and J genes are TRBV19 and TRBJ1-2, with no clear D. Trimming stripped 6 bases from V and 5 bases from J, with 13 bases between. The CDR3 has 13 amino acids. The germline V gene has CDR1 LNHDA and CDR2 SQIVND (reference sequence). Here the CDR3 DNA reads TGTGCCAGTAGGGGGAACTGGGCTTATGGCTACACCTTC. It codes for CASRGNWAYGYTF.

This clonotype has more than one count but fewer than ten. V and J are TRBV11-2 and TRBJ2-7, with no clear D. V was clipped by 0 bases and J by 7 bases, with 7 bases between them. Germline loops: CDR1 SGHAT, CDR2 FQNNGV. This CDR3 is 12 amino acids long. This CDR3 reads CASSLDPREQYF. CDR3 bases: TGTGCCAGCAGCTTAGACCCTCGGGAGCAGTACTTC.

This clonotype was counted many times. The genes are TRBV6-1 and TRBJ2-1; TRBD2 is a possible D gene (6 bases). The CDR3 spans 16 residues. V was trimmed by 6 bases and J by 2 bases, leaving 17 bases between them. Germline V lookup: CDR1 MNHNS, CDR2 SASEGT. For the CDR3, the DNA is TGTGCCAGCAGGGATTACGGGGGAGTCACCTACAATGAGCAGTTCTTC. As protein: CASRDYGGVTYNEQFF.

This clonotype was seen at least ten times. The chain links TRBV7-3 to TRBJ1-1; weak D call: TRBD1 (5 bases). Germline loops: CDR1 SGHTA, CDR2 FQGTGA. This CDR3 has 13 residues. V was shortened by 4 bases and J by 0 bases, with 6 bases between the two germline ends. DNA for the CDR3: TGTGCCAGCAGCTCAGGGATGAACACTGAAGCTTTCTTT. As protein: CASSSGMNTEAFF.

This clonotype has a handful of counts. The chain uses TRBV14 and TRBJ2-7; D assignment may be TRBD1 or TRBD2 (6 bases each). This CDR3 region has 14 residues. V lost 1 base, J lost 3 bases, and 10 bases lay in between. The germline gives CDR1 SGHDN, CDR2 FVKESK. DNA of the CDR3: TGTGCCAGCAGCCAAGCGGGGGCGGGCTACGAGCAGTACTTC. Protein: CASSQAGAGYEQYF.

This clonotype was detected ten times or more. The chain is built from TRBV7-9 and TRBJ2-2; D is undetermined. CDR3 length: 14 residues. CDR1 SEHNR and CDR2 FQNEAQ come from the germline V gene (reference sequence). V lost 4 bases and J 4 bases, leaving 10 bases between the germline ends. The CDR3 DNA is TGTGCCAGCAGCTCAGTCGTCGGCACCGGGGAGCTGTTTTTT. Protein sequence: CASSSVVGTGELFF.

This clonotype was counted only a few times. The J gene is TRBJ1-1, the V gene TRBV14; no definite D call. CDR1 is SGHDN and CDR2 is FVKESK in the germline V gene. V was shortened by 6 bases and J by 1 base, with 9 bases between the two germline ends. CDR3 length: 13 residues. The CDR3 DNA follows: TGTGCCAGCAGTCAACAGCAGAACACTGAAGCTTTCTTT. Translation gives CASSQQQNTEAFF.

This clonotype was recorded a few times. The rearrangement joins TRBV6-6 to TRBJ2-1; D might be TRBD2 (6 bases). V was cut by 2 bases and J by 15 bases, with 17 bases left in between. This CDR3 is built from 13 residues. Looked up from germline, CDR1 is MNHNY and CDR2 is SVGAGI (reference sequence). The CDR3 sequence: CASSYPAGRGGFF. For the CDR3, the DNA is TGTGCCAGCAGTTACCCCGCCGGGCGGGGTGGGTTCTTC.

J is TRBJ2-7 and V is TRBV7-8, with 7 bases that match TRBD1. After removal of 6 bases from V and 2 bases from J, the junction contained 10 bases not matched to a gene. The CDR3 consists of 15 residues. The germline gives CDR1 SGHVS, CDR2 FQNEAQ. CDR3 region: CASSHSGTETYEQYF. The CDR3 coding sequence is TGTGCCAGCAGTCACAGTGGGACAGAGACCTACGAGCAGTACTTC.

The chain couples TRBV14 to TRBJ1-2; TRBD1 matches 8 bases. CDR3 length: 14 residues. After removal of 3 bases from V and 8 bases from J, the junction contained 8 bases not matched to a gene. The germline V gene encodes CDR1 SGHDN and CDR2 FVKESK. CDR3 residues: CASSHFTGGFGYTF. CDR3 DNA: TGTGCCAGCAGCCATTTCACAGGGGGTTTCGGCTACACCTTC.

In this sample, this clonotype turned up many times. The chain joins TRBV9 to TRBJ2-5, with a weak D call TRBD2 (7 bases). In germline, CDR1 is SGDLS, CDR2 YYNGEE. V dropped 2 bases and J dropped 5 bases, with 10 bases sitting between them. CDR3 size: 13 residues. This CDR3 is CASSVGGLETQYF. In nucleotides, the CDR3 is TGTGCCAGCAGCGTGGGGGGGCTGGAGACCCAGTACTTC.

V usage is TRBV6-6 and J usage is TRBJ2-1; D may match TRBD1 or TRBD2 (7 bases each). The CDR3 runs 15 residues. V was trimmed by 9 bases and J by 3 bases, leaving 18 bases between them. Germline V CDR1 and CDR2: MNHNY, SVGAGI (reference sequence). The CDR3 here is CASEGGGGLYNEQFF. The DNA for the CDR3 is TGTGCCAGTGAAGGGGGCGGGGGCCTCTACAATGAGCAGTTCTTC.

CDR3 sequence reads: CASSRTGQGNTGELFF. The CDR3 region has the DNA TGTGCCAGCAGCAGGACGGGACAGGGGAACACCGGGGAGCTGTTTTTT. The chain couples TRBV7-7 to TRBJ2-2, with TRBD1 identical over 9 bases. J gave up 1 base and V 5 bases, and 5 bases lay outside the gene matches. Germline values: CDR1 SSHAT, CDR2 FNYEAQ (reference sequence). CDR3 length equals 16 residues.

The sample holds a few counts of this clonotype. J is TRBJ1-1 and V is TRBV7-2, with D maybe TRBD1 (5 bases). Germline V CDR1 and CDR2: SGHTA, FQGNSA. Between the trimmed V and J ends, which lost 8 bases and 11 bases, there was a span of 27 bases. The CDR3 has 15 amino acids. The CDR3 DNA is TGTGCCAGCTCCCCGGACGGGCTGGGGGTCCAGGGCGCTTTCTTT. This encodes CASSPDGLGVQGAFF.

The chain is built from TRBV7-2 and TRBJ2-3; D unresolved. This CDR3 spans 15 amino acids. Germline V CDR1 and CDR2: SGHTA, FQGNSA. Trimming took off 5 bases at V and 2 bases at J, with 14 bases between the two ends. For the CDR3, the DNA is TGTGCCAGCAGCCCGCTATATCTGGCCACAGATACGCAGTATTTT. Encoded protein: CASSPLYLATDTQYF. Combining the CDR3 with reference TRBV7-2 and TRBJ2-3 gives the whole variable domain GAGVSQSPSNKVTEKGKDVELRCDPISGHTALYWYRQSLGQGLEFLIYFQGNSAPDKSGLPSDRFSAERTGGSVSTLTIQRTQQEDSAVYLCASSPLYLATDTQYFGPGTRLTVL.

The table lists this clonotype with many counts. This chain joins TRBV6-6 and TRBJ1-6; 9 bases are shared with TRBD1. Trimming removed 0 bases from V and 10 bases from J; junction bases left unmatched: 4. The V gene's germline CDR1 is MNHNY and CDR2 SVGAGI (reference sequence). This CDR3 is 15 amino acids long. This chain's CDR3 is CASSYSGTGPSPLHF. CDR3 bases: TGTGCCAGCAGTTACTCGGGGACAGGGCCCTCACCCCTCCACTTT.